This is a list of T cell receptor beta chains from one sample in a study of blood T cell repertoires in COVID-19. Clones were read by immunoSEQ multiplex PCR, and TCRdb kept only the in-frame ones, dropping some. The top ten clones hold around 6% of a sample with 200,000 to 250,000 clones, approximately 90% of them seen once. Material: PBMCs or T cells enriched from blood (not recorded which). The receptors derive from a woman in her thirties with acute COVID-19. Both conserved end residues are part of each CDR3. The D gene is left open where the match is weak. Not all rows give a size; the values are once, few, many and, for expanded clones, a class.

d_gene,j_gene,abundance,v_gene,CDR3aa,CDR3nt
NA,TRBJ2-3,NA,TRBV6-5,CASSSGQYTDTQYF,TGTGCCAGCAGTTCCGGACAGTACACAGATACGCAGTATTTT
TRBD1,TRBJ2-1,NA,TRBV12-5,CASGPRRGGLGTGDNEQFF,TGTGCTAGTGGCCCGAGGCGAGGGGGTTTGGGGACAGGGGACAATGAGCAGTTCTTC
NA,TRBJ2-7,NA,TRBV28,CASSPTQGGSYEQYF,TGTGCCAGCAGCCCAACTCAGGGCGGCTCCTACGAGCAGTACTTC
NA,TRBJ1-4,NA,TRBV2,CASRREISNEKLFF,TGTGCCAGCCGGCGGGAGATATCTAATGAAAAACTGTTTTTT
NA,TRBJ1-5,once,TRBV5-1,CASSLEGDNQPQHF,TGCGCCAGCAGCTTGGAGGGGGACAATCAGCCCCAGCATTTT
NA,TRBJ2-2,NA,TRBV24-1,CATKTGDGGELFF,TGTGCCACCAAAACAGGAGACGGCGGGGAGCTGTTTTTT
NA,TRBJ2-2,NA,TRBV9,CASSVVGGNTGELFF,TGTGCCAGCAGCGTAGTAGGGGGAAACACCGGGGAGCTGTTTTTT
NA,TRBJ2-1,NA,TRBV21-1,CASSFRQGASYNEQFF,TGTGCCAGCAGCTTCCGACAGGGGGCTTCCTACAATGAGCAGTTCTTC
NA,TRBJ1-6,NA,TRBV10-3,CAISETGSRYNSPLHF,TGTGCCATCAGTGAAACAGGGTCCAGATACAATTCACCCCTCCACTTT
NA,TRBJ1-1,NA,TRBV12-3/TRBV12-4,CASNKGHNTEAFF,TGTGCCAGCAACAAGGGACATAACACTGAAGCTTTCTTT
NA,TRBJ1-6,NA,TRBV5-6,CASSLFQGNSPLHF,TGTGCCAGCAGCTTATTTCAGGGGAATTCACCCCTCCACTTT
NA,TRBJ2-5,NA,TRBV7-3,CASSLEARETQYF,TGTGCCAGCAGCTTGGAGGCAAGAGAGACCCAGTACTTC
TRBD1,TRBJ1-5,NA,TRBV5-4,CASSLGGQGSQPQHF,TGTGCCAGCAGCTTGGGGGGACAGGGGTCCCAGCCCCAGCATTTT
TRBD1,TRBJ2-2,NA,TRBV5-1,CASSLRTGGNTGELFF,TGCGCCAGCAGCTTGAGGACAGGGGGCAACACCGGGGAGCTGTTTTTT
NA,TRBJ2-7,NA,TRBV18,CASSAGQTYEQYF,TGTGCCAGCTCGGCGGGACAGACTTACGAGCAGTACTTC
TRBD1,TRBJ1-4,NA,TRBV12-5,CASGRGQGIDEKLFF,TGTGCTAGTGGTAGGGGACAGGGGATAGATGAAAAACTGTTTTTT
NA,TRBJ1-1,few,TRBV14,CASSLQGWSTEAFF,TGTGCCAGCAGCCTACAGGGCTGGAGCACTGAAGCTTTCTTT
NA,TRBJ2-5,NA,TRBV5-6,CASSWRQDQETQYF,TGTGCCAGCAGCTGGCGACAGGATCAAGAGACCCAGTACTTC
TRBD1,TRBJ2-1,once,TRBV5-6,CASSLKATGINKYNEQFF,TGTGCCAGCAGCTTGAAGGCGACAGGGATAAATAAATACAATGAGCAGTTCTTC
NA,TRBJ1-4,NA,TRBV6-5,CASSYGGSEKLFF,TGTGCCAGCAGTTACGGGGGGAGTGAAAAACTGTTTTTT
NA,TRBJ1-2,NA,TRBV28,CASSFRVINGYTF,TGTGCCAGCAGTTTCCGAGTTATTAATGGCTACACCTTC
NA,TRBJ2-1,NA,TRBV13,CASSTGLDNEQFF,TGTGCCAGCAGTACGGGACTCGACAATGAGCAGTTCTTC
NA,TRBJ1-3,NA,TRBV5-5,CASGVLSGVYGNTIYF,TGTGCCAGCGGCGTCTTAAGCGGGGTATACGGAAACACCATATATTTT
TRBD1,TRBJ2-5,NA,TRBV2,CASIPLRTGQETQYF,TGTGCCAGCATCCCCCTTCGGACAGGCCAAGAGACCCAGTACTTC
NA,TRBJ1-4,NA,TRBV10-3,CAISKSLGSANEKLFF,TGTGCCATCAGTAAAAGCCTAGGGAGCGCTAATGAAAAACTGTTTTTT
NA,TRBJ2-3,NA,TRBV7-3,CASSLVGSSRTDTQYF,TGTGCCAGCAGCTTAGTGGGGTCTAGCCGGACAGATACGCAGTATTTT
NA,TRBJ1-1,NA,TRBV19,CASSIGRENTEAFF,TGTGCCAGTAGTATAGGCAGGGAGAACACTGAAGCTTTCTTT
TRBD2,TRBJ2-1,NA,TRBV27,CASSPWTSFSSYNEQFF,TGTGCCAGCAGTCCATGGACTAGCTTTTCTTCCTACAATGAGCAGTTCTTC
TRBD2,TRBJ2-5,NA,TRBV5-6,CASSYLAGVSETQYF,TGTGCCAGCAGCTACCTAGCGGGAGTTTCGGAGACCCAGTACTTC
NA,TRBJ1-4,NA,TRBV4-1,CASSHSTGEKLFF,TGCGCCAGCAGCCATTCTACAGGGGAAAAACTGTTTTTT
NA,TRBJ2-7,NA,TRBV6-2/TRBV6-3,CASSRRLVAYEQYF,TGTGCCAGCAGTCGTAGACTAGTAGCCTACGAGCAGTACTTC
NA,TRBJ1-5,NA,TRBV6-5,CASSPVSNQPQHF,TGTGCCAGCAGTCCGGTTAGCAATCAGCCCCAGCATTTT
NA,TRBJ1-5,NA,TRBV7-9,CASSRPEGGKDQPQHF,TGTGCCAGCAGCCGCCCGGAGGGAGGGAAGGATCAGCCCCAGCATTTT
TRBD2,TRBJ2-1,NA,TRBV19,CASIGTSGGVSYNEQFF,TGTGCCAGTATCGGGACTAGCGGGGGGGTCTCCTACAATGAGCAGTTCTTC
NA,TRBJ1-2,NA,TRBV6-4,CASSNRAGGYTF,TGTGCCAGCAGCAACAGGGCCGGAGGCTACACCTTC
TRBD2,TRBJ2-5,NA,TRBV15,CATSTDKTGLAARETQYF,TGTGCCACCAGCACCGACAAAACCGGACTAGCGGCTCGGGAGACCCAGTACTTC
NA,TRBJ2-1,NA,TRBV9,CASSGRDRDEQFF,TGTGCCAGCAGCGGGAGGGACAGAGATGAGCAGTTCTTC
TRBD1,TRBJ2-7,NA,TRBV6-5,CASRQGIYEQYF,TGTGCCAGCCGACAGGGCATTTACGAGCAGTACTTC
TRBD1,TRBJ2-1,NA,TRBV7-9,CASSSTTGYNEQFF,TGTGCCAGCAGCTCAACGACAGGGTACAATGAGCAGTTCTTC